The source of this T cell receptor beta chain is a study of blood T cell repertoires in COVID-19. Study-level information: The United States, Italy and Spain were the sources of the acute and convalescent COVID-19 samples.

Germline V gives CDR1 LGHNA, CDR2 YNFKEQ. V was cut by 2 bases and J by 3 bases, with 5 bases left in between. CDR3 size: 13 residues. In the source study's methods: Scientists estimated how many nucleated cells there were by amplifying reference gene primers. Generated by immunoSEQ multiplex PCR, the TCRdb table keeps only in-frame clones and is missing some. V, J and clone size are taken as reported in that table, and D and trimming were inferred from the DNA itself. The sample shows about 250,000 clones, 84% of them seen only once. The receptor's source is a woman aged 40 to 50 who had recovered from COVID-19. The chain has TRBV4-2 and TRBJ1-5; D gene unclear. The specimen was peripheral blood. CDR3 sequence reads: CASSQRDNQPQHF. CDR3 nucleotides: TGTGCCAGCAGCCAAAGAGACAATCAGCCCCAGCATTTT.